The next 18 T cell receptor beta chains were all read from a single sample in a study of blood T cells in healthy people across ages. Primed by a sample-barcoded 5' primer and a J-beta primer mix, a second PCR proceeded for about 7 to 12 cycles. TCRdb re-called the 5' RACE reads through MiXCR, storing one row per CDR3 protein. Of approximately 1.5 million distinct CDR3 sequences in the sample, about 42% were seen once. The material sequenced was blood. All receptors come from a woman between 18 and 30 years old in good health.

This clonotype was found many times. This chain joins TRBV12-3 or TRBV12-4 and TRBJ2-7; D may correspond to TRBD1 or TRBD2 (6 bases each). The CDR3 totals 15 residues. V lost 2 bases to trimming and J lost 0 bases, with 11 bases between them. CDR3 residues: CASSLRGGGSYEQYF. The DNA of the CDR3 is TGTGCCAGCAGTTTACGAGGGGGAGGCTCCTACGAGCAGTACTTC.

The V and J genes are TRBV7-9 and TRBJ1-4, with D maybe TRBD1 (5 bases). The CDR3 has 14 residues. Trimming pared 1 base from V and 3 bases from J, leaving 6 bases between. The germline V gene has CDR1 SEHNR and CDR2 FQNEAQ (reference sequence). The CDR3, as DNA: TGTGCCAGCAGCTTAGGCAGGGCTAATGAAAAACTGTTTTTT. Translating gives CASSLGRANEKLFF.

The chain couples TRBV4-3 to TRBJ1-2; 7 bases fit TRBD1. Germline CDR1 reads LGHNA; CDR2 reads YSLEER. V trimming: 2 bases; J trimming: 2 bases; junction bases outside the gene matches: 8. This CDR3 has 16 amino acids. This CDR3 is CASSQLPGQTNYGYTF. The CDR3 nucleotides read TGCGCCAGCAGCCAACTACCGGGACAGACAAACTATGGCTACACCTTC.

This clonotype was observed a handful of times. The CDR3, as DNA: TGTGCCAGCAGCGTAGGTCTTGGACAGGGGGGGAACACTGAAGCTTTCTTT. Protein: CASSVGLGQGGNTEAFF. This chain links TRBV9 with TRBJ1-1; 10 positions match TRBD1. The germline V gene has CDR1 SGDLS and CDR2 YYNGEE. There are 17 residues in the CDR3. The trim removed 0 bases at V and 1 base at J, leaving 6 bases unmatched.

The chain has TRBV7-2 and TRBJ1-1; 8 positions match TRBD1. Losses at the gene ends were 7 bases for V and 0 bases for J; bases not matched to a gene: 4. Germline CDR1 and CDR2: SGHTA and FQGNSA. This CDR3 comprises 14 residues. The CDR3 protein is CASTSGQVNTEAFF. DNA for the CDR3: TGTGCCAGCACTTCGGGACAGGTGAACACTGAAGCTTTCTTT.

The CDR3 here is CASSQQGREFF. Written as DNA, the CDR3 is TGCGCCAGCAGCCAACAGGGTAGGGAGTTCTTC. The chain couples TRBV4-1 to TRBJ2-1; TRBD1 might be the D (5 bases). Trimming pared 2 bases from V and 14 bases from J, leaving 10 bases between. The CDR3 runs 11 residues. CDR1 is MGHRA, CDR2 YSYEKL, per germline.

CDR3 protein: CASSQDWKDGGHLEAFF. CDR3 DNA: TGTGCCAGCAGCCAAGATTGGAAGGACGGGGGACACCTTGAAGCTTTCTTT. The chain couples TRBV14 to TRBJ1-1; possible D gene TRBD1, 6 bases. The CDR3 runs to 17 residues. Per the germline V gene, CDR1 is SGHDN and CDR2 is FVKESK. The V gene lost 0 bases and the J gene lost 7 bases, with 21 bases spanning the gap.

The chain employs TRBV10-3 and TRBJ2-2, with 9 bases matching TRBD2. The length of the CDR3 is 14 residues. J was trimmed by 7 bases and V by 10 bases; bases with no gene match: 10. CDR1 and CDR2 from the germline V gene are ENHRY and SYGVKD. The DNA of the CDR3 is TGTGCCACCAGCGGAGCGGGGGGCGTCGGGGAGCTGTTTTTT. This encodes CATSGAGGVGELFF.

V usage is TRBV27 and J usage is TRBJ2-1; a possible D gene is TRBD2 (5 bases). Trimming removed 8 bases from V and 7 bases from J, with 15 bases in between. The CDR3 spans 13 residues. From germline, CDR1 is MNHEY and CDR2 SMNVEV (reference sequence). DNA for the CDR3: TGTGCCAGCCTCCCGCTAGCTTCGAATGAGCAGTTCTTC. Amino acid sequence: CASLPLASNEQFF.

To note about this clonotype: A much larger clone differs from this one at a single base, so this may be a read error. The chain couples TRBV16 to TRBJ1-2; D remains unclear. This CDR3 spans 14 amino acids. V dropped 0 bases and J dropped 6 bases, with 11 bases sitting between them. Germline CDR1 KGHSY, CDR2 FQNENV. The CDR3 DNA reads TGTGCCAGCAGCCAATCGCGGGCCAACCATGGCTACACCTTC. Translating it yields CASSQSRANHGYTF.

The CDR3 coding sequence is TGTGCCAGCATCCTGGGGTATGGCTACACCTTC. This translates into CASILGYGYTF. The V gene is TRBV2, the J gene TRBJ1-2; unclear D gene. Germline V gene sequence: CDR1 SNHLY, CDR2 FYNNEI. The CDR3 spans 11 residues. The V end was cut by 7 bases, the J end by 5 bases, with 8 bases between. The variable domain in full, completed from reference TRBV2 and TRBJ1-2, reads EPEVTQTPSHQVTQMGQEVILRCVPISNHLYFYWYRQILGQKVEFLVSFYNNEISEKSEIFDDQFSVERPDGSNFTLKIRSTKLEDSAMYFCASILGYGYTFGSGTRLTVV.

As to this clonotype: The germline gene is not matched at one end of the junction; a read error may be the cause. The chain recombines TRBV5-6 with TRBJ2-3; D is tentatively TRBD1 or TRBD2 (5 bases each). The CDR3 length is 12 residues. CDR1 and CDR2 (germline): SGHDT, YYEEEE. This CDR3 reads CASSWVGDTPYF. Written as DNA, the CDR3 is TGTGCCAGCAGCTGGGTGGGGGATACGCCGTATTTT.

V and J are TRBV27 and TRBJ2-3, with D tentatively TRBD1 (6 bases). The CDR3 is 15 residues long. Germline V CDR1 and CDR2: MNHEY, SMNVEV (reference sequence). V lost 1 base and J 1 base, leaving 9 bases between the germline ends. The CDR3 nucleotides read TGTGCCAGCAGTTTATTCGCAGGGGGCACAGATACGCAGTATTTT. The encoded protein is CASSLFAGGTDTQYF.

The CDR3 reads CSAIRESEQYF. CDR3 bases: TGCAGTGCAATTAGGGAGTCCGAGCAGTACTTC. This chain uses TRBV20-1 with TRBJ2-7; a possible D gene is TRBD2 (5 bases). Trimming took off 6 bases at V and 6 bases at J, with 12 bases between the two ends. Germline V gene sequence: CDR1 DFQATT, CDR2 SNEGSKA (reference sequence). The length of the CDR3 is 11 residues.

The chain recombines TRBV12-3 or TRBV12-4 with TRBJ1-5; no definite D call. The CDR3 contains 14 residues. Trimming pared 3 bases from V and 6 bases from J, leaving 12 bases between. In DNA form, the CDR3 reads TGTGCCAGCAGTTTCGTCAGTTCGGCTCAGCCCCAGCATTTT. Its translation is CASSFVSSAQPQHF.

There are many counts of this clonotype. The chain employs TRBV7-2 and TRBJ2-3, with a possible D match to TRBD2 (5 bases). V lost 6 bases and J lost 5, with 6 bases in between. Germline CDR1 and CDR2: SGHTA and FQGNSA. The CDR3 extends over 11 amino acids. The CDR3 DNA follows: TGTGCCAGCAGACTAGGAGATACGCAGTATTTT. Its translation is CASRLGDTQYF.

The J gene is TRBJ2-3, the V gene TRBV18; D ambiguous. V was cut by 1 base and J by 5 bases, with 10 bases left in between. Germline CDR1 is KGHSH and CDR2 is LQKENI. The CDR3 spans 14 residues. The CDR3 region has the DNA TGTGCCAGCTCACCACAGGTTCTGAAAGATACGCAGTATTTT. Translating it yields CASSPQVLKDTQYF.

This chain links TRBV10-3 with TRBJ2-7, with TRBD1 matching 11 bases. This CDR3 contains 14 residues. In germline, CDR1 is ENHRY, CDR2 SYGVKD. The V gene end was trimmed by 2 bases and the J gene end by 7 bases; junction bases not matched to a gene: 4. The chain's CDR3 is CAISEAGTGGEQYF. The CDR3 DNA sequence: TGTGCCATCAGTGAGGCCGGGACAGGGGGTGAGCAGTACTTC.